These 14 T cell receptor beta chains were all obtained from the same sample, sequenced in a study of neurological immune-mediated disorders. TCRdb reprocessed the 5' RACE reads with MiXCR, giving one entry per CDR3 protein. The sample includes 30,000 to 40,000 distinct CDR3 sequences, less than 5% seen only once; the top ten take 2.2%. Sample: PBMCs. The receptors come from a man between 25 and 39 years old with multiple sclerosis.

Many counts were recorded for this clonotype. The V call is TRBV5-1, the J call TRBJ2-3, with 11 bases lining up with TRBD2. V trimming: 0 bases; J trimming: 6 bases; junction bases outside the gene matches: 3. The V gene's germline CDR1 is SGHRS and CDR2 YFSETQ. This CDR3 has 15 residues. The CDR3 coding sequence is TGCGCCAGCAGCTTGGCTAGCGGGGGGATGGATACGCAGTATTTT. Its protein product is CASSLASGGMDTQYF.

This clonotype occurred many times. The J gene is TRBJ2-1, the V gene TRBV7-2; D possibly uses TRBD1 or TRBD2 (5 bases each). This CDR3 is built from 14 residues. The V gene lost 5 bases and the J gene lost 7 bases, with 15 bases spanning the gap. Germline values: CDR1 SGHTA, CDR2 FQGNSA. In DNA, the CDR3 is TGTGCCAGCAGCCCCGGGACCCCGGGGAATGAGCAGTTCTTC. It specifies CASSPGTPGNEQFF. Variable domain in full (rest from reference TRBV7-2 and TRBJ2-1): GAGVSQSPSNKVTEKGKDVELRCDPISGHTALYWYRQSLGQGLEFLIYFQGNSAPDKSGLPSDRFSAERTGGSVSTLTIQRTQQEDSAVYLCASSPGTPGNEQFFGPGTRLTVL.

CDR3 nucleotide sequence: TGTGCCAGCAGCTTAGGACAGGGCTCAAACATTCAGTACTTC. Its translation is CASSLGQGSNIQYF. The rearrangement links TRBV7-6 to TRBJ2-4; 7 bases are a match to TRBD1. Germline CDR1 reads SGHVS; CDR2 reads FNYEAQ. The ends lost 1 base at V and 6 bases at J; junction bases unmatched: 3. CDR3 length: 14 residues. Full variable domain (remainder filled in from reference TRBV7-6 and TRBJ2-4): GAGVSQSPRYKVTKRGQDVALRCDPISGHVSLYWYRQALGQGPEFLTYFNYEAQQDKSGLPNDRFSAERPEGSISTLTIQRTEQRDSAMYRCASSLGQGSNIQYFGAGTRLSVL.

In this sample, this clonotype turned up many times. V usage is TRBV12-3 or TRBV12-4 and J usage is TRBJ1-5; D gene unclear. The V and J ends lost 2 bases and 8 bases respectively, with 13 bases between them. The CDR3 runs 14 residues. The CDR3 DNA reads TGTGCCAGCAGTTTATGGGCGGGTGAAGAGCCCCAGCATTTT. Translation gives CASSLWAGEEPQHF.

This clonotype was seen many times. The genes are TRBV5-1 and TRBJ2-3; TRBD1 matches at 7 bases. CDR1 is SGHRS, CDR2 YFSETQ, per germline. Trimming cost V 6 bases and J 0 bases; bases outside gene matches: 1. The CDR3 has 13 amino acids. CDR3 region: CASTRGSTDTQYF. CDR3 nucleotide sequence: TGCGCCAGCACCAGGGGGAGCACAGATACGCAGTATTTT.

This clonotype was detected many times. The chain is built from TRBV5-1 and TRBJ1-3; no clear D. The CDR3 length is 15 residues. Trimming pared 4 bases from V and 0 bases from J, leaving 11 bases between. Germline V gene sequence: CDR1 SGHRS, CDR2 YFSETQ. This CDR3 reads CASSPGLSSGNTIYF. The CDR3 nucleotides are TGCGCCAGCAGCCCCGGACTCAGCTCTGGAAACACCATATATTTT.

This clonotype appeared many times. The chain uses TRBV20-1 and TRBJ2-1, with 8 bases that match TRBD2. This CDR3 contains 15 residues. Germline-derived CDR1 and CDR2 are DFQATT and SNEGSKA (reference sequence). V was pared by 0 bases and J by 5 bases, with 6 bases of the junction left unmatched. The CDR3, as DNA: TGCAGTGCTAGAGATCCGGGGGGGGCCGACAATGAGCAGTTCTTC. Its translation is CSARDPGGADNEQFF.

In its sample, this clonotype is medium-sized. This sequence joins TRBV20-1 and TRBJ2-7; 7 positions agree with TRBD1. Germline trimming cut 7 bases from V and 2 bases from J; bases unmatched to any gene: 8. The CDR3 has 13 amino acids. CDR1 is DFQATT and CDR2 is SNEGSKA in the germline V gene (reference sequence). As DNA, the CDR3 is TGCAGTGTTTGGAGACAGGGTGCCTACGAGCAGTACTTC. Residues: CSVWRQGAYEQYF.

This clonotype showed up just a few times. This chain connects TRBV7-9 to TRBJ1-2; possible D gene TRBD1, 6 bases. Trimming pared 4 bases from V and 4 bases from J, leaving 10 bases between. The CDR3 is 13 residues long. Germline loops: CDR1 SEHNR, CDR2 FQNEAQ (reference sequence). CDR3 residues: CASSSTGAYGYTF. For the CDR3, the DNA is TGTGCCAGCAGCTCGACAGGAGCCTATGGCTACACCTTC.

Many counts were recorded for this clonotype. The chain employs TRBV5-1 and TRBJ2-7; 7 positions agree with TRBD2. The ends lost 0 bases at V and 0 bases at J; junction bases unmatched: 3. The CDR3 is 15 residues long. Per germline, CDR1 SGHRS and CDR2 YFSETQ. CDR3 in amino acids: CASSLAGTISYEQYF. CDR3 nucleotides: TGCGCCAGCAGCTTGGCAGGGACTATCTCCTACGAGCAGTACTTC.

In this sample, this clonotype turned up many times. This sequence joins TRBV4-1 and TRBJ1-4; 8 bases align to TRBD1. The CDR3 runs to 19 residues. J gave up 5 bases and V 2 bases, and 16 bases lay outside the gene matches. Germline CDR1 is MGHRA and CDR2 is YSYEKL. The CDR3 region is CASSQKGDSRQGRNEKLFF. As DNA, the CDR3 is TGCGCCAGCAGCCAAAAAGGGGACAGCCGACAGGGGAGAAATGAAAAACTGTTTTTT.

As to this clonotype: This may be a read error, as it is one base from a much larger clone. CDR3 sequence (DNA): TGTGCCAGCAGTTTAGAGGACGCAATGCAAGAGACCCAGTACTTC. Residues: CASSLEDAMQETQYF. This chain joins TRBV12-3 or TRBV12-4 and TRBJ2-5; D not certain. The CDR3 is 15 residues long. The ends were cut back, 1 base at V and 2 bases at J, with 11 bases in the middle.

This clonotype was seen ten or more times. The V gene is TRBV10-2, the J gene TRBJ2-7; D is unresolved. CDR1 and CDR2 (germline): WSHSY, SAAADI. The CDR3 consists of 13 residues. The V gene lost 5 bases and the J gene lost 6 bases, with 14 bases spanning the gap. The CDR3 region is CASSTNGIAEQYF. DNA for the CDR3: TGCGCCAGCAGTACCAATGGGATCGCCGAGCAGTACTTC.

This clonotype appeared many times. CDR3 DNA sequence: TGCGCCAGCAGCTTGGGAGCACTAGGAGCCAACTATGGCTACACCTTC. It codes for CASSLGALGANYGYTF. This chain uses TRBV5-1 with TRBJ1-2; D remains unclear. V was pared by 0 bases and J by 2 bases, with 14 bases between. The CDR3 has 16 residues. Germline CDR1 is SGHRS and CDR2 is YFSETQ.